This TCR beta chain emerged from a study of cytomegalovirus exposure and HLA in healthy donors. Study findings and constraints: In vitro assays verified that a few CMV-associated chains recognized CMV antigens specifically. The authors listed around 150 TCR beta chains as cytomegalovirus-associated.

The CDR3 loop spans 17 amino acids. Germline V gives CDR1 ENHRY, CDR2 SYGVKD. V lost 6 bases to trimming and J lost 4 bases; unmatched junction nucleotides: 11. Comment on this clone: What it binds is unknown.

The repertoire was sequenced with immunoSEQ multiplex PCR; TCRdb's copy has only in-frame clones and lacks some. This sample carries roughly 130,000 clones, 85% to 90% of them seen once, and the ten largest clones take approximately 10%. This receptor was obtained from a woman under 30 in good health and CMV-seropositive. Input material: PBMCs. This chain uses TRBV10-3 with TRBJ2-1; TRBD2 matches at 11 bases. The CDR3 loop is CAIRGASGGLRYNEQFF. CDR3 bases: TGTGCCATCAGAGGCGCTAGCGGGGGGCTCCGATACAATGAGCAGTTCTTC.